A selection of T cell receptor beta chains follows, all from one sample in a study of cytomegalovirus exposure and HLA in healthy donors. The data were produced by immunoSEQ multiplex PCR, yet TCRdb's version contains in-frame clones alone and is incomplete. The sample carries around 160,000 clones, around 78% recorded once. Input material: PBMCs. Receptors originate from a woman aged 18-29 years in good health and CMV-seronegative. Both conserved end residues are part of each CDR3. A D gene is named only where the DNA matches it firmly. Size is stated for part of the rows, as once, few or many counts, or as a class when the clone is expanded.

v_call: TRBV14; j_call: TRBJ2-1; d_call: TRBD2; clone_size: NA; cdr3_aa: CASSQDMVAGGPRDEQFF; cdr3_nt: TGTGCCAGCAGCCAAGATATGGTAGCGGGAGGGCCGAGGGATGAGCAGTTCTTC
v_call: TRBV2; j_call: TRBJ2-7; d_call: NA; clone_size: NA; cdr3_aa: CASSPGGGSYEQYF; cdr3_nt: TGTGCCAGCAGTCCCGGCGGCGGGTCCTACGAGCAGTACTTC
v_call: TRBV28; j_call: TRBJ1-4; d_call: TRBD1; clone_size: NA; cdr3_aa: CASTSPTGQGEKLFF; cdr3_nt: TGTGCCAGCACCTCGCCCACGGGACAGGGTGAAAAACTGTTTTTT
v_call: TRBV5-8; j_call: TRBJ1-5; d_call: NA; clone_size: once; cdr3_aa: CASRDRVYSNQPQHF; cdr3_nt: TGTGCCAGCAGAGATCGTGTCTATAGCAATCAGCCCCAGCATTTT
v_call: TRBV5-6; j_call: TRBJ2-7; d_call: TRBD1; clone_size: NA; cdr3_aa: CASSSVRDSSYEQYF; cdr3_nt: TGTGCCAGCAGCTCGGTAAGGGACAGCTCCTACGAGCAGTACTTC
v_call: TRBV4-2; j_call: TRBJ2-7; d_call: TRBD1; clone_size: NA; cdr3_aa: CASSPGTGSYEQYF; cdr3_nt: TGTGCCAGCAGTCCAGGGACAGGCTCCTACGAGCAGTACTTC
v_call: TRBV28; j_call: TRBJ2-5; d_call: NA; clone_size: NA; cdr3_aa: CASSLYGQETQYF; cdr3_nt: TGTGCCAGCAGTCTATACGGTCAAGAGACCCAGTACTTC
v_call: TRBV2; j_call: TRBJ1-2; d_call: TRBD1; clone_size: NA; cdr3_aa: CASIVTGGVYGYTF; cdr3_nt: TGTGCCAGCATCGTTACAGGGGGCGTCTATGGCTACACCTTC
v_call: TRBV2; j_call: TRBJ2-3; d_call: NA; clone_size: once; cdr3_aa: CASSEASDTQYF; cdr3_nt: TGTGCCAGCAGTGAGGCTAGCGATACGCAGTATTTT
v_call: TRBV27; j_call: TRBJ1-2; d_call: NA; clone_size: NA; cdr3_aa: CASSPEPQGRSGYTF; cdr3_nt: TGTGCCAGCAGTCCCGAGCCACAGGGACGTTCTGGCTACACCTTC
v_call: TRBV10-3; j_call: TRBJ1-2; d_call: NA; clone_size: NA; cdr3_aa: CAISESGHPYGYTF; cdr3_nt: TGTGCCATCAGTGAGTCGGGACACCCCTATGGCTACACCTTC
v_call: TRBV7-6; j_call: TRBJ1-1; d_call: TRBD1; clone_size: NA; cdr3_aa: CASSSLTGLNTEAFF; cdr3_nt: TGTGCCAGCAGCTCCTTGACAGGGCTGAACACTGAAGCTTTCTTT
v_call: TRBV6-4; j_call: TRBJ1-1; d_call: NA; clone_size: NA; cdr3_aa: CASSVVPGLTVEAFF; cdr3_nt: TGTGCCAGCAGTGTTGTCCCCGGACTGACTGTTGAAGCTTTCTTT
v_call: TRBV5-4; j_call: TRBJ2-1; d_call: TRBD1; clone_size: NA; cdr3_aa: CASSPSGQGAVNEQFF; cdr3_nt: TGTGCCAGCAGCCCCTCGGGACAGGGGGCGGTAAATGAGCAGTTCTTC
v_call: TRBV2; j_call: TRBJ2-5; d_call: NA; clone_size: NA; cdr3_aa: CASNRLGQETQYF; cdr3_nt: TGTGCCAGCAACCGACTAGGGCAAGAGACCCAGTACTTC
v_call: TRBV6-1; j_call: TRBJ1-2; d_call: NA; clone_size: NA; cdr3_aa: CASKAINYGYTF; cdr3_nt: TGTGCCAGCAAAGCTATTAACTATGGCTACACCTTC
v_call: TRBV29-1; j_call: TRBJ1-2; d_call: NA; clone_size: once; cdr3_aa: CSVLIQGRNYGYTF; cdr3_nt: TGCAGCGTCTTAATACAGGGACGGAACTATGGCTACACCTTC
v_call: TRBV11-1; j_call: TRBJ2-3; d_call: TRBD2; clone_size: few; cdr3_aa: CASSLRGVDTQYF; cdr3_nt: TGTGCCAGCAGCTTACGGGGGGTAGATACGCAGTATTTT
v_call: TRBV6-1; j_call: TRBJ2-1; d_call: NA; clone_size: NA; cdr3_aa: CASSEEWLQGHNEQFF; cdr3_nt: TGTGCCAGCAGTGAAGAATGGTTGCAGGGCCACAATGAGCAGTTCTTC
v_call: TRBV6-1; j_call: TRBJ2-7; d_call: NA; clone_size: NA; cdr3_aa: CASTPSGRYEQYF; cdr3_nt: TGTGCCAGCACACCCTCAGGAAGGTACGAGCAGTACTTC
v_call: TRBV10-1; j_call: TRBJ1-1; d_call: NA; clone_size: NA; cdr3_aa: CASSEGGDEAFF; cdr3_nt: TGCGCCAGCAGTGAAGGAGGTGATGAAGCTTTCTTT
v_call: TRBV14; j_call: TRBJ2-4; d_call: NA; clone_size: NA; cdr3_aa: CASSHSGIQYF; cdr3_nt: TGTGCCAGCAGCCACTCCGGCATTCAGTACTTC
v_call: TRBV28; j_call: TRBJ2-2; d_call: NA; clone_size: NA; cdr3_aa: CASKQGRGELFF; cdr3_nt: TGTGCCAGCAAGCAGGGCAGAGGGGAGCTGTTTTTT
v_call: TRBV5-5; j_call: TRBJ1-2; d_call: NA; clone_size: NA; cdr3_aa: CASSLMTIYNYGYTF; cdr3_nt: TGTGCCAGCAGCTTGATGACTATTTACAACTATGGCTACACCTTC
v_call: TRBV5-1; j_call: TRBJ2-5; d_call: NA; clone_size: NA; cdr3_aa: CASSLGQRQVQETQYF; cdr3_nt: TGCGCCAGCAGCTTGGGTCAAAGGCAGGTACAAGAGACCCAGTACTTC